This T cell receptor (beta chain) is from a study of T cell clonality in common variable immunodeficiency. The CDR3 totals 17 residues. V trimming: 1 base; J trimming: 4 bases; junction bases outside the gene matches: 11. The germline gives CDR1 SGHRS, CDR2 YFSETQ. Diagnosis required reduced IgG, IgA and/or IgM with specific antibody deficiency. The CVID group had about 14 females and about 30 males, mean age roughly 40. Blood came from CVID subjects not ill and not taking immunomodulatory or immunosuppressive medication. This clone is deemed medium-sized (0.01 to 0.1%). Antigen: not known. From the germline J gene comes the end of the CDR3, since the read stops 3 residues before it. Study-wide points: Patient heterogeneity in the CVID cohort limited correlations between repertoire features and clinical complications. In common variable immunodeficiency, TCR beta chains reportedly carried fewer deletions and N-nucleotide insertions.

Repertoires were generated with immunoSEQ multiplex PCR, while TCRdb's copy carries only in-frame clones and drops some. This sample comprises roughly 29,000 clones, none seen once only. The specimen sequenced was peripheral blood mononuclear cells. This clonotype originated in a human donor with common variable immunodeficiency. The chain joins TRBV5-1 to TRBJ1-1; 9 bases map to TRBD1. CDR3 bases read: TGCGCCAGCAGCTTGCCTGATTCCGGGACAGGGATCACTGAA. This gives the protein CASSLPDSGTGITE. The entire CDR3 protein reads CASSLPDSGTGITEAFF.